One and the same sample provided the 19 T cell receptor beta chains below, sequenced in a study of blood T cell repertoires in COVID-19. Repertoires were generated with immunoSEQ multiplex PCR, while TCRdb's copy carries only in-frame clones and drops some. The sample yields under 300,000 clones, about four fifths seen once. The sequenced sample was peripheral blood. All receptors derive from a woman in her late teens or twenties with acute or convalescent COVID-19.

V and J are TRBV7-3 and TRBJ2-1; 14 bases are a match to TRBD2. The germline V gene has CDR1 SGHTA and CDR2 FQGTGA. V lost 5 bases to trimming and J lost 9 bases; unmatched junction nucleotides: 6. This CDR3 has 15 amino acids. As DNA, the CDR3 is TGTGCCAGCAGCAAAGGACTAGCGGGAGGTGCTGAGCAGTTCTTC. Amino acid sequence: CASSKGLAGGAEQFF.

This clone appeared a single time. The chain couples TRBV6-2 or TRBV6-3 to TRBJ2-7; D perhaps matches TRBD2 (5 bases). The length of the CDR3 is 14 residues. V was clipped by 6 bases and J by 5 bases, with 17 bases between them. CDR1 is MNHEY and CDR2 is SVGEGT in the germline V gene. The CDR3 DNA is TGTGCCAGCAGCCCCAATCTAGCAACCCACGAGCAGTACTTC. Translation: CASSPNLATHEQYF.

In this sample, this clone turned up a few times. V and J are TRBV5-1 and TRBJ2-7; maybe TRBD1 (5 bases). From germline, CDR1 is SGHRS and CDR2 YFSETQ. The germline V and J ends were trimmed by 4 bases and 0 bases, with 8 bases remaining between them. The CDR3 loop spans 13 amino acids. The CDR3 DNA reads TGCGCCAGCAGCCCGACAGTCTCCTACGAGCAGTACTTC. Residues: CASSPTVSYEQYF.

The rearrangement uses TRBV7-2 and TRBJ2-3, with TRBD1 matching over 10 bases. Per the germline V gene, CDR1 is SGHTA and CDR2 is FQGNSA. Trimming removed 5 bases from V and 3 bases from J; junction bases left unmatched: 8. The CDR3 has 16 amino acids. CDR3 amino acids: CASSTTGTGVTDTQYF. In DNA, the CDR3 is TGTGCCAGCAGCACCACCGGGACAGGGGTGACAGATACGCAGTATTTT.

The chain employs TRBV14 and TRBJ1-1; D ambiguous. This CDR3 is 15 amino acids long. Germline CDR1 SGHDN, CDR2 FVKESK. Trimming cost V 3 bases and J 1 base, with 12 bases left between them. CDR3 nucleotide sequence: TGTGCCAGCAGCCACTTTTTATCCCGGAACACTGAAGCTTTCTTT. Amino acids: CASSHFLSRNTEAFF.

There are many counts of this clone. The chain has TRBV2 and TRBJ1-1; tentative D call: TRBD1 (6 bases). CDR3 size: 16 residues. Deletions cut 6 bases from V and 2 bases from J, with 19 bases between. The germline V gene has CDR1 SNHLY and CDR2 FYNNEI. CDR3 DNA: TGTGCCAGCAGCGCGGACAGCAGGCGTGGAAACACTGAAGCTTTCTTT. Its translation: CASSADSRRGNTEAFF.

The rearrangement joins TRBV24-1 to TRBJ2-1, with 8 bases identical to TRBD2. Germline V gene data show CDR1 as KGHDR and CDR2 as SFDVKD. V lost 4 bases and J lost 10; bases outside the gene matches: 11. This CDR3 has 15 residues. DNA for the CDR3: TGTGCCACCAGTGAGGGGGCGGGAGGTTGGAGGGAGCAGTTCTTC. This codes for CATSEGAGGWREQFF.

The sample holds one count of this clone. CDR3 bases: TGTGCCAGCAGTTTAGACAGGGTCGAGCAGTACTTC. Translated: CASSLDRVEQYF. This sequence joins TRBV12-3 or TRBV12-4 and TRBJ2-7, with a weak D call TRBD1 (6 bases). The CDR3 spans 12 residues. V was cut by 1 base and J by 6 bases, with 7 bases left in between.

The chain combines TRBV11-3 with TRBJ2-7; 8 nucleotides match TRBD1. CDR1 is SGHNT and CDR2 is YENEEA in the germline V gene. V shed 5 bases, J shed 5 bases, and the junction held 8 bases outside the gene matches. The CDR3 loop spans 14 amino acids. The CDR3 DNA reads TGTGCCAGCAGCCCGGGGACAGGACTCGACGAGCAGTACTTC. Translating it yields CASSPGTGLDEQYF.

The chain couples TRBV28 to TRBJ2-7; TRBD2 agrees at 7 bases. The length of the CDR3 is 14 residues. Germline CDR1 and CDR2: MDHEN and SYDVKM. The trim removed 5 bases at V and 4 bases at J, leaving 8 bases unmatched. The CDR3, as DNA: TGTGCCAGCAGTCCTGGCGGGAGTTCGTACGAGCAGTACTTC. Amino acid sequence: CASSPGGSSYEQYF.

The chain couples TRBV7-9 to TRBJ1-6; 7 bases map to TRBD1. CDR1 is SEHNR, CDR2 FQNEAQ, per germline (reference sequence). This CDR3 comprises 16 residues. Trimming at V came to 5 bases and at J to 4 bases, leaving 8 bases not matched to a gene. In nucleotides, the CDR3 is TGTGCCAGCAGCCCCCCGACAGGGTATTATAATTCACCCCTCCACTTT. It codes for CASSPPTGYYNSPLHF.

The CDR3 sequence is CASSYFSGGDGYTF. In DNA form, the CDR3 reads TGTGCCAGCAGTTATTTTTCAGGGGGCGATGGCTACACCTTC. The chain combines TRBV6-5 with TRBJ1-2; TRBD1 matches at 8 bases. The CDR3 has 14 amino acids. After removal of 3 bases from V and 6 bases from J, the junction contained 6 bases not matched to a gene. CDR1 is MNHEY and CDR2 is SVGAGI in the germline V gene.

This rearrangement joins TRBV6-5 to TRBJ1-3; 8 bases are a match to TRBD1. Germline V gives CDR1 MNHEY, CDR2 SVGAGI. Trimming cost V 2 bases and J 6 bases; bases outside gene matches: 6. CDR3 length: 15 amino acids. CDR3 sequence (DNA): TGTGCCAGCAGTTACGACAGGGGAAGTACAAACACCATATATTTT. Its protein is CASSYDRGSTNTIYF.

The V call is TRBV7-8, the J call TRBJ2-7; maybe TRBD2 (5 bases). Germline V gene data show CDR1 as SGHVS and CDR2 as FQNEAQ. Trimming cost V 5 bases and J 4 bases, with 15 bases left between them. CDR3 length: 14 residues. This CDR3 is CASSRRAENYEQYF. The DNA of the CDR3 is TGTGCCAGCAGCCGGCGGGCAGAAAATTACGAGCAGTACTTC.

This clone is a singleton in its sample. The chain is built from TRBV5-4 and TRBJ2-1, with 11 bases matching TRBD2. Trimming cost V 0 bases and J 1 base; bases outside gene matches: 9. The CDR3 consists of 19 residues. CDR1 and CDR2 (germline): SGHNT, YYREEE (reference sequence). Written as DNA, the CDR3 is TGTGCCAGCAGCTTGGCGCTAGCGGGAGGACATGGATCCTACAATGAGCAGTTCTTC. Amino acid sequence: CASSLALAGGHGSYNEQFF.

The CDR3, as DNA: TGTGCCAGCAGCCAAGATAATGGTAGCGGCTCCCTTCGAGGTACGCAGTATTTT. Translating gives CASSQDNGSGSLRGTQYF. This chain joins TRBV14 and TRBJ2-3, with D possibly being TRBD2 (6 bases). V lost 0 bases, J lost 8 bases, and 24 bases lay in between. The CDR3 length is 18 residues. Germline CDR1 SGHDN, CDR2 FVKESK. Full variable domain (rest looked up from reference TRBV14 and TRBJ2-3): EAGVTQFPSHSVIEKGQTVTLRCDPISGHDNLYWYRRVMGKEIKFLLHFVKESKQDESGMPNNRFLAERTGGTYSTLKVQPAELEDSGVYFCASSQDNGSGSLRGTQYFGPGTRLTVL.

The genes are TRBV29-1 and TRBJ2-7; 9 nucleotides align to TRBD1. The CDR3 spans 12 residues. With V trimmed by 5 bases and J by 6 bases, 5 bases remained unmatched. CDR1 is SQVTM and CDR2 is ANQGSEA in the germline V gene. CDR3 loop: CSVLTQGAEQYF. Here the CDR3 DNA reads TGCAGCGTTTTAACACAGGGGGCCGAGCAGTACTTC.

The rearrangement uses TRBV11-2 and TRBJ2-5, with 9 positions matching TRBD1. The CDR3 totals 19 residues. Looked up from germline, CDR1 is SGHAT and CDR2 is FQNNGV. V shed 4 bases, J shed 0 bases, and the junction held 15 bases outside the gene matches. The CDR3 DNA reads as TGTGCCAGCAGCTCTCTAGACCTCCGGGACAGGGTAAACCAAGAGACCCAGTACTTC. Translation: CASSSLDLRDRVNQETQYF.

J is TRBJ2-4 and V is TRBV6-6, with 10 bases matching TRBD1. This CDR3 is 16 amino acids long. Trimming cost V 7 bases and J 0 bases; bases outside gene matches: 6. Germline V gene sequence: CDR1 MNHNY, CDR2 SVGAGI (reference sequence). CDR3 loop: CASTQGQGLAKNIQYF. The CDR3 DNA reads TGTGCCAGCACCCAGGGACAGGGGCTAGCCAAAAACATTCAGTACTTC.